This TCR beta chain was documented in a study of blood T cell repertoires in COVID-19. Study-wide context: Italy, Spain and the United States were the sources of the convalescent and acute COVID-19 samples.

The CDR3 loop spans 12 amino acids. Germline CDR1 LNHDA, CDR2 SQIVND (reference sequence). The germline V and J ends were trimmed by 5 bases and 5 bases, with 8 bases remaining between them. Profiling relied on immunoSEQ multiplex PCR, and the TCRdb table lists in-frame clones only, not all of them. The sample lists about 120,000 clones, around 79% occurring once. The V gene is TRBV19, the J gene TRBJ2-3; D perhaps matches TRBD1 (6 bases). The sequence came from a man aged 45-65 years with acute or convalescent COVID-19. The sequenced sample was peripheral blood. CDR3 coding DNA: TGTGCCAGTAGTCTCAGGGGAGATACGCAGTATTTT. This encodes CASSLRGDTQYF. Full variable domain (missing parts from reference TRBV19 and TRBJ2-3): DGGITQSPKYLFRKEGQNVTLSCEQNLNHDAMYWYRQDPGQGLRLIYYSQIVNDFQKGDIAEGYSVSREKKESFPLTVTSAQKNPTAFYLCASSLRGDTQYFGPGTRLTVL.